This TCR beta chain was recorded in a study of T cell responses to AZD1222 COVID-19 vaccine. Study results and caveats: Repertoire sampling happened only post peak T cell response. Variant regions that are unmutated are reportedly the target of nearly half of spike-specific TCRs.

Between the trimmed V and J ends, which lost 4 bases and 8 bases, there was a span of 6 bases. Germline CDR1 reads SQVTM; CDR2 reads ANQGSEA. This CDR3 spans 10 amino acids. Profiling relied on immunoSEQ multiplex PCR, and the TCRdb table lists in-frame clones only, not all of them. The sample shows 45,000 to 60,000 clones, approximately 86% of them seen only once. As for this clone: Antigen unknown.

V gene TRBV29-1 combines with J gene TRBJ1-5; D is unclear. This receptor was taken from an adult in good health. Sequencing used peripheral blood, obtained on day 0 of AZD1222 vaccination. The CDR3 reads CSVGGEPQHF. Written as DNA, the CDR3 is TGCAGCGTTGGTGGCGAGCCCCAGCATTTT. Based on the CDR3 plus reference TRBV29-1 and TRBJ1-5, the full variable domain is SAVISQKPSRDICQRGTSLTIQCQVDSQVTMMFWYRQQPGQSLTLIATANQGSEATYESGFVIDKFPISRPNLTFSTLTVSNMSPEDSSIYLCSVGGEPQHFGDGTRLSIL.